This TCR beta chain was observed in a study of Ad26.COV2.S vaccination and SARS-CoV-2 variants. Study conclusions and caveats: Spike-specific CD8+ and CD4+ T cell responses reportedly showed substantial breadth after vaccination. Breadth and depth estimates from TCRs may understate total T cell responses.

Treatment indicated: about 20 received Ad26.COV2.S at low or high dose, single or two shots; a few received placebo; per-sample allocation not given. The samples were gathered on day 63 after the first injection of vaccine or placebo. Aged 18-55 years, donor was enrolled in Boston in the early 2020s. This table comes from immunoSEQ multiplex PCR, and its TCRdb copy is limited to in-frame clones, with some not included. This sample yields around 400,000 clones, of which 83% are seen a single time; roughly 7.4% belongs to the top ten. Germline-derived CDR1 and CDR2 are SGHTA and FQGNSA. The CDR3 consists of 15 residues. V was clipped by 0 bases and J by 1 base, with 6 bases between them. A remark on this clone: Its antigen is as yet unknown.

The receptor was isolated from a person between 18 and 65 years old who received the Ad26.COV2.S COVID-19 vaccine or a placebo. The chain has TRBV7-2 and TRBJ2-2; no clear D gene. The sample here was peripheral blood, taken in a trial of Ad26.COV2.S vaccine versus placebo. Here the CDR3 DNA reads TGTGCCAGCAGCTTAGCCCGGCGGAACACCGGGGAGCTGTTTTTT. The encoded protein is CASSLARRNTGELFF. Combining the CDR3 with reference TRBV7-2 and TRBJ2-2 gives the whole variable domain GAGVSQSPSNKVTEKGKDVELRCDPISGHTALYWYRQSLGQGLEFLIYFQGNSAPDKSGLPSDRFSAERTGGSVSTLTIQRTQQEDSAVYLCASSLARRNTGELFFGEGSRLTVL.